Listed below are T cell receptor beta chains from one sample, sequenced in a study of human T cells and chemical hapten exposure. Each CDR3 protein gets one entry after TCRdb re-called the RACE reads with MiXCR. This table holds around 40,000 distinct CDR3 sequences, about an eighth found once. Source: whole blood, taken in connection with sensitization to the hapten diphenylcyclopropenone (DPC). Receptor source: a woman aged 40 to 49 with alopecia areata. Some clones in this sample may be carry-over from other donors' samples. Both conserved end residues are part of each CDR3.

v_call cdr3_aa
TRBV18 CASSPLETGQNTEAFF
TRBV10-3 CAISEGLGQETQYF
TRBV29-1 CSVEGTVTYEQYF
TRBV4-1 CASSPIDRGPGELFF
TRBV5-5 CASSLSGSSSYNEQFF
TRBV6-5 CASSVPGTSGNQQYF
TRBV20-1 CSARAPGQVFEAFF
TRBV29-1 CSAEGGITEAFF
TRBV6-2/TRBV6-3 CASSRQGDGYTF
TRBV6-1 CASTPGLAGEGGELFF